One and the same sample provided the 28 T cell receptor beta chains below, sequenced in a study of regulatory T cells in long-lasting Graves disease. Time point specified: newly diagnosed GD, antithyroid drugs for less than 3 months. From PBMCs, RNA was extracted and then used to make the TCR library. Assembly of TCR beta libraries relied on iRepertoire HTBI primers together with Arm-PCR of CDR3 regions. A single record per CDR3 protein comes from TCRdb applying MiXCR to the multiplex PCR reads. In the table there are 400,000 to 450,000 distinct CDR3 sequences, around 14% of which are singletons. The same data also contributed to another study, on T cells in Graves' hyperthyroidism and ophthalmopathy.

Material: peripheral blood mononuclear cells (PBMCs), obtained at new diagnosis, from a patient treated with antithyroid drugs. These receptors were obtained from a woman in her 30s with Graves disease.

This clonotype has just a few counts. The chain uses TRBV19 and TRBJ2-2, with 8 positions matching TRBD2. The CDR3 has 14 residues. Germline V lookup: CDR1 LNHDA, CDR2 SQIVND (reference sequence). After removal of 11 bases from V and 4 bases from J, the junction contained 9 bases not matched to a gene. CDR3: CAANGGGPTGELFF. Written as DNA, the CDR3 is TGTGCCGCTAACGGGGGGGGTCCCACCGGGGAGCTGTTTTTT.

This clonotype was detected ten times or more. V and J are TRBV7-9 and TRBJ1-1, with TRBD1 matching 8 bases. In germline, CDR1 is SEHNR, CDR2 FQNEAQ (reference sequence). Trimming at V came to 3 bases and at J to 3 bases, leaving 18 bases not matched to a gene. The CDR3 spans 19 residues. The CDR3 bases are TGTGCCAGCAGCTTCCCCGACAGGGGCCTCACCAACTTTTACACTGAAGCTTTCTTT. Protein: CASSFPDRGLTNFYTEAFF.

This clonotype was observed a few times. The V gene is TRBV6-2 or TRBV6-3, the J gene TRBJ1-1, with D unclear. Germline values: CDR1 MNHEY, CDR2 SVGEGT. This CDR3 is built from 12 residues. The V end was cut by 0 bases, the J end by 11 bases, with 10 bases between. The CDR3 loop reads CASSYSGGGAFF. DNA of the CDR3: TGTGCCAGCAGTTACTCAGGAGGAGGGGCTTTCTTT.

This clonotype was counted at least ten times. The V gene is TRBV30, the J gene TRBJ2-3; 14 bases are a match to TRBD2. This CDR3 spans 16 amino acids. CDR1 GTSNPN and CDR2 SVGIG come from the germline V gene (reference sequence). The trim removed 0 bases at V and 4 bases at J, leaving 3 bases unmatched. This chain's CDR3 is CAWSVGTSGSPDTQYF. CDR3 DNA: TGTGCCTGGAGTGTCGGGACTAGCGGGAGCCCAGATACGCAGTATTTT.

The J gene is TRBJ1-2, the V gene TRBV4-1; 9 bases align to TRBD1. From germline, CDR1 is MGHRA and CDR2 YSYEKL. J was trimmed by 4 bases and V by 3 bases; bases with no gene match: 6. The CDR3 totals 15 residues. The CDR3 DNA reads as TGCGCCAGCAGCCAGCACAGGGGGCAAATCTATGGCTACACCTTC. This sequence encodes CASSQHRGQIYGYTF.

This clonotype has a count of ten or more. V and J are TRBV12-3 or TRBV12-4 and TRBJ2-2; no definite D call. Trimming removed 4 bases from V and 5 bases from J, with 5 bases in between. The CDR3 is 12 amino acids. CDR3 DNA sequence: TGTGCCAGCAGTTACATAACCGGGGAGCTGTTTTTT. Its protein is CASSYITGELFF.

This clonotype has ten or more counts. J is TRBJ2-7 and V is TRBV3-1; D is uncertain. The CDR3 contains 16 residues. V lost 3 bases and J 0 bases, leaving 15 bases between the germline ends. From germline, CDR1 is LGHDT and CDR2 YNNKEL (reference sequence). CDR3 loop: CASSHGKGILSYEQYF. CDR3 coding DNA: TGTGCCAGCAGCCACGGAAAGGGTATCCTCTCCTACGAGCAGTACTTC.

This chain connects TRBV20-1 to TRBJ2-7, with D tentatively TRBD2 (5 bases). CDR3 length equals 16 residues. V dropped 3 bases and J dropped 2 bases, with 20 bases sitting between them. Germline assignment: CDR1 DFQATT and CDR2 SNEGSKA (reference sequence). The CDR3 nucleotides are TGCAGTGCTAGTTCATGGGAGCGTCATAAGCCCTACGAGCAGTACTTC. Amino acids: CSASSWERHKPYEQYF.

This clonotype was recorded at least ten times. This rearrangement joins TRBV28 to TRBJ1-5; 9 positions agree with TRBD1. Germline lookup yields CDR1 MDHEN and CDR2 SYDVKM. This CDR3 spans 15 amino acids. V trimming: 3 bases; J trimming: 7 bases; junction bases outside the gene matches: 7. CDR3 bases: TGTGCCAGCAGTTTGCTGGGGACAGGGTTCCAGCCCCAGCATTTT. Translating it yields CASSLLGTGFQPQHF. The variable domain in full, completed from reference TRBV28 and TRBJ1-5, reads DVKVTQSSRYLVKRTGEKVFLECVQDMDHENMFWYRQDPGLGLRLIYFSYDVKMKEKGDIPEGYSVSREKKERFSLILESASTNQTSMYLCASSLLGTGFQPQHFGDGTRLSIL.

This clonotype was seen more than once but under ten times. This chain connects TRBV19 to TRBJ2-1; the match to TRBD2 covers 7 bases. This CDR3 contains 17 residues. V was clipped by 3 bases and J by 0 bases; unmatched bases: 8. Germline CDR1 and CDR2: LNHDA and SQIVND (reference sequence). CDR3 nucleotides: TGTGCCAGTAGTATGTTAGCGGGCCGTAGCTCCTACAATGAGCAGTTCTTC. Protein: CASSMLAGRSSYNEQFF.

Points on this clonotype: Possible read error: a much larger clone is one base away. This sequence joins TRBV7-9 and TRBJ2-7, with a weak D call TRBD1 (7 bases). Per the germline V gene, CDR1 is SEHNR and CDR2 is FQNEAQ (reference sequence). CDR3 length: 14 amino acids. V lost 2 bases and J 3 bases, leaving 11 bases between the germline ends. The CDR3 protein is CASSLSGGLYEQYF. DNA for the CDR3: TGTGCCAGCAGCTTATCAGGGGGGCTCTACGAGCAGTACTTC. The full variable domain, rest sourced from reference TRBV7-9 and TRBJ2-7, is DTGVSQNPRHKITKRGQNVTFRCDPISEHNRLYWYRQTLGQGPEFLTYFQNEAQLEKSRLLSDRFSAERPKGSFSTLEIQRTEQGDSAMYLCASSLSGGLYEQYFGPGTRLTVT.

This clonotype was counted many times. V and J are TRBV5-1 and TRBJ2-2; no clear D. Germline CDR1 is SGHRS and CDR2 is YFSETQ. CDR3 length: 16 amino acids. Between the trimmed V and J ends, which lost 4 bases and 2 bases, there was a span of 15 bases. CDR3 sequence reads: CASSASSDPNTGELFF. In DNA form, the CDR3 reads TGCGCCAGCAGCGCGTCCTCGGACCCCAACACCGGGGAGCTGTTTTTT.

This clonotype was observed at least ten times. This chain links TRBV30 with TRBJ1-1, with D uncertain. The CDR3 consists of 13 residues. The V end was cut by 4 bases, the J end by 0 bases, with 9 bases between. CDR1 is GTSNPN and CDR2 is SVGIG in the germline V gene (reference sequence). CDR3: CAWTRRLNTEAFF. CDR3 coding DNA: TGTGCCTGGACCCGCCGGTTGAACACTGAAGCTTTCTTT.

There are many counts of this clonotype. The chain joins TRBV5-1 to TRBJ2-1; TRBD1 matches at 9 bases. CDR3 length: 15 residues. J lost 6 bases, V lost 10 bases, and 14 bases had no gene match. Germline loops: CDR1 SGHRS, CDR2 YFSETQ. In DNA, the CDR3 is TGCGCCTCCGCCGGGTGGGACAGGGATTCCAATGAGCAGTTCTTC. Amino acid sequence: CASAGWDRDSNEQFF.

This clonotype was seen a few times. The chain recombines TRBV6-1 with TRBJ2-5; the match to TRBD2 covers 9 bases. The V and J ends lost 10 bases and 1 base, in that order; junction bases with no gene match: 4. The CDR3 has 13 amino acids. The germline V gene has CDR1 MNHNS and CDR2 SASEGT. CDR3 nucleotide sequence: TGTGCCATCTCGACTAGCGGCCAAGAGACCCAGTACTTC. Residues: CAISTSGQETQYF.

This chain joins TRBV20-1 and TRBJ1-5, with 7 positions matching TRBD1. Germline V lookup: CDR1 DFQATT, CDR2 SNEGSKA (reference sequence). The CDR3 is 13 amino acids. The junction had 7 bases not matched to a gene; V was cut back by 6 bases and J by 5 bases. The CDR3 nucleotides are TGCAGTGCCACGGGACAGCAACATCAGCCCCAGCATTTT. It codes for CSATGQQHQPQHF.

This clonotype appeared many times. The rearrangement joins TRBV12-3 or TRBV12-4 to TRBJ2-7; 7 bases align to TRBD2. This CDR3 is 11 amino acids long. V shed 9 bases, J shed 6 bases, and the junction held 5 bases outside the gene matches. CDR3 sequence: CASSGSGEQYF. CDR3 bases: TGTGCCAGTAGCGGGTCGGGCGAGCAGTACTTC.

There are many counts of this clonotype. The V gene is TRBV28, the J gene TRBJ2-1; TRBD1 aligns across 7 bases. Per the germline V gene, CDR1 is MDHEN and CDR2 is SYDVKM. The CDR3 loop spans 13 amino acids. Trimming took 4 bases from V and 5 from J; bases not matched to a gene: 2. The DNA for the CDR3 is TGTGCCAGCAGTTCTACAGGGGACAATGAGCAGTTCTTC. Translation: CASSSTGDNEQFF.

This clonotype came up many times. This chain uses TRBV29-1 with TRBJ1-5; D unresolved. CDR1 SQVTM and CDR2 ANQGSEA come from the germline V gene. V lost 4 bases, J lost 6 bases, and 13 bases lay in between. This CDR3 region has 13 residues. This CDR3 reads CSVVNSEGQPQHF. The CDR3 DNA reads TGCAGCGTTGTGAATTCGGAAGGTCAGCCCCAGCATTTT.

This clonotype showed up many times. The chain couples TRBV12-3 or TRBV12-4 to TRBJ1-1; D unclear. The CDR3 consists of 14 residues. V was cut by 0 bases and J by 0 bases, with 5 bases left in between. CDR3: CASSLALLNTEAFF. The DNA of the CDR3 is TGTGCCAGCAGTTTAGCGCTACTGAACACTGAAGCTTTCTTT.

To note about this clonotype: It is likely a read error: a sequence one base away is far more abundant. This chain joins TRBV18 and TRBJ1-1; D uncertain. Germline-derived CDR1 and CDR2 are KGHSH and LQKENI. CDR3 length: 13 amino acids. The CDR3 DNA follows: TGTGCCAGCTCACCCCGGGAGAACACTGAAGCTCTCTTT. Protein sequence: CASSPRENTEALF.

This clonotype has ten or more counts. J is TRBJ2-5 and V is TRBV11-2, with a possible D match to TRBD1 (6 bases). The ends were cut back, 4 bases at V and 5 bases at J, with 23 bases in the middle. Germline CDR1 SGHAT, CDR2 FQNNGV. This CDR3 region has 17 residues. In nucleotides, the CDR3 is TGTGCCAGCAGCTCCCATTCCTCGGGACAAGCGAGGGAGACCCAGTACTTC. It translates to CASSSHSSGQARETQYF.

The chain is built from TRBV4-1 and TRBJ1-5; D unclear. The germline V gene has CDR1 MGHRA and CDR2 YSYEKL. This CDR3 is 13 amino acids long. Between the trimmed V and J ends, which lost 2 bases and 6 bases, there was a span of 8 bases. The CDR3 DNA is TGCGCCAGCAGCCAATTCAGGAGTCAGCCCCAGCATTTT. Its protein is CASSQFRSQPQHF.

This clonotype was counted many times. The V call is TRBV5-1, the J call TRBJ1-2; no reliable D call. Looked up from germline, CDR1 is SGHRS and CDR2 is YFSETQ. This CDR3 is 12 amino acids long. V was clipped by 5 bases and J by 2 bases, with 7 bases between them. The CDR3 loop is CASRSGNYGYTF. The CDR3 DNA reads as TGCGCCAGCAGGTCAGGAAACTATGGCTACACCTTC.

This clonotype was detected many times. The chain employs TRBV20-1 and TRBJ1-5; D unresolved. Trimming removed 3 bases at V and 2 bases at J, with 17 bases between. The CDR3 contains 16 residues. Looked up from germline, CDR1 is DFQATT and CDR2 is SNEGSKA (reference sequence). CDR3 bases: TGCAGTGCTAGTGAGGTTGGAGGGTATGGCAATCAGCCCCAGCATTTT. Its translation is CSASEVGGYGNQPQHF.

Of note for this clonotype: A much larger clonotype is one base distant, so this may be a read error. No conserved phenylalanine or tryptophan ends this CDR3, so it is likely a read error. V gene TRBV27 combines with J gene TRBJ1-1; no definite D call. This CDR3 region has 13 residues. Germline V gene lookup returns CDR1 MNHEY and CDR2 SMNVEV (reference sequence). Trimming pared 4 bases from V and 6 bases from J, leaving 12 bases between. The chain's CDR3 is CASSYTAVAEAFL. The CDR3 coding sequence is TGTGCCAGCAGTTACACCGCGGTAGCTGAAGCTTTCCTT.

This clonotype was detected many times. CDR3 protein: CSVEGRDRGYEQYF. The CDR3 nucleotides are TGCAGCGTTGAAGGCCGGGACAGGGGGTACGAGCAGTACTTC. V and J are TRBV29-1 and TRBJ2-7; 11 bases match TRBD1. The CDR3 length is 14 residues. Germline V lookup: CDR1 SQVTM, CDR2 ANQGSEA. The V and J ends lost 1 base and 4 bases, in that order; junction bases with no gene match: 3.

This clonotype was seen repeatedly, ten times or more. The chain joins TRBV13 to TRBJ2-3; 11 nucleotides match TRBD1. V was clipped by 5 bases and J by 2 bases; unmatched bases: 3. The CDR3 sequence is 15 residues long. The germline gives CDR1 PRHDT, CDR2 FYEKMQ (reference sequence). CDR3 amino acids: CASSADRGPTDTQYF. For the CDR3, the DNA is TGTGCCAGCAGCGCGGACAGGGGGCCCACAGATACGCAGTATTTT.